The 21 T cell receptor beta chains in this list originate from one sample, sequenced in a study of shared clonotypes between healthy human individuals. Generated by immunoSEQ multiplex PCR, the TCRdb table keeps only in-frame clones and is missing some. Counted here are 2 million to 3 million clones, 80% to 95% occurring once; the ten biggest clones make up approximately 0.37%. The sample comprised naive CD4+ T cells from PBMCs. Sample subset: CD45RA+ positively selected. These receptors were taken from a young man in good health. Some clones in this sample may be carry-over from other donors' samples.

The J gene is TRBJ1-2, the V gene TRBV28, with D unclear. CDR3 length equals 13 residues. V lost 4 bases and J lost 2, with 8 bases in between. CDR1 is MDHEN, CDR2 SYDVKM, per germline. This CDR3 is CASSYDRNYGYTF. The CDR3 DNA sequence: TGTGCCAGCAGTTATGACCGGAACTATGGCTACACCTTC.

This chain connects TRBV18 to TRBJ2-2; D call uncertain. Germline values: CDR1 KGHSH, CDR2 LQKENI. The V and J ends lost 5 bases and 4 bases respectively, with 8 bases between them. This CDR3 contains 13 residues. Here the CDR3 reads CASSSAITGELFF. CDR3 nucleotide sequence: TGTGCCAGCTCAAGCGCGATCACCGGGGAGCTGTTTTTT.

On this clone itself: The same CDR3 arises from other DNA sequences in this sample as well. The chain employs TRBV2 and TRBJ2-5, with 10 nucleotides matching TRBD2. This CDR3 has 16 amino acids. The V gene end was trimmed by 1 base and the J gene end by 5 bases; junction bases not matched to a gene: 7. CDR1 is SNHLY, CDR2 FYNNEI, per germline. The CDR3 DNA is TGTGCCAGCAGTGAAGGGCTAGCGGGAGTCTCGGAGACCCAGTACTTC. This translates into CASSEGLAGVSETQYF.

Notes on this clone: Other DNA sequences in this sample translate to the same CDR3. The rearrangement uses TRBV28 and TRBJ2-3; D is undetermined. V lost 4 bases and J lost 6, with 5 bases in between. The CDR3 is 11 residues long. The V gene's germline CDR1 is MDHEN and CDR2 SYDVKM. CDR3 nucleotide sequence: TGTGCCAGCAGTTCCACGGATACGCAGTATTTT. Translation: CASSSTDTQYF.

The chain couples TRBV7-8 to TRBJ2-7; TRBD1 aligns across 12 bases. The CDR3 has 18 amino acids. Germline CDR1 SGHVS, CDR2 FQNEAQ. The V and J ends lost 5 bases and 4 bases, in that order; junction bases with no gene match: 15. The CDR3 DNA reads TGTGCCAGCAGCCACGACCATGCGGGACAGGGGGCTGTTTACGAGCAGTACTTC. Translating gives CASSHDHAGQGAVYEQYF.

This chain links TRBV30 with TRBJ1-4; D gene unclear. The CDR3 has 17 amino acids. Germline-derived CDR1 and CDR2 are GTSNPN and SVGIG (reference sequence). Trimming took 1 base from V and 0 from J, leaving 15 bases between them. The CDR3 loop reads CAWSGVGWSATNEKLFF. The CDR3, as DNA: TGTGCCTGGAGTGGGGTAGGGTGGAGTGCAACTAATGAAAAACTGTTTTTT.

With regard to this clone: At one end the junction does not follow the germline gene, possibly because of a read error. The chain employs TRBV5-1 and TRBJ2-5; D may correspond to TRBD1 or TRBD2 (5 bases each). Germline V gives CDR1 SGHRS, CDR2 YFSETQ. This CDR3 is built from 14 residues. CDR3 protein: CASSPDGGVETQYF. CDR3 DNA sequence: TGTGCCAGCAGCCCCGATGGGGGAGTGGAGACCCAGTACTTC.

J is TRBJ2-1 and V is TRBV18, with TRBD1 as a possible D gene (6 bases). This CDR3 region has 12 residues. Germline V gives CDR1 KGHSH, CDR2 LQKENI. With 0 bases removed from V and 10 bases from J, the gap between germline ends came to 7 bases. The CDR3 protein is CASSPPQGEQFF. The DNA for the CDR3 is TGTGCCAGCTCACCACCGCAGGGGGAGCAGTTCTTC.

The chain couples TRBV2 to TRBJ1-1, with 7 bases fitting TRBD1. CDR3 size: 15 residues. Losses at the gene ends were 6 bases for V and 0 bases for J; bases not matched to a gene: 7. Germline assignment: CDR1 SNHLY and CDR2 FYNNEI. DNA of the CDR3: TGTGCCAGCAGCCGGGACAGTATCATGAACACTGAAGCTTTCTTT. It is translated as CASSRDSIMNTEAFF.

The V gene is TRBV29-1, the J gene TRBJ1-1; 9 bases fit TRBD1. Germline trimming cut 8 bases from V and 5 bases from J; bases unmatched to any gene: 6. The CDR3 totals 12 residues. Germline CDR1 and CDR2: SQVTM and ANQGSEA. CDR3 coding DNA: TGCAGCATCGGGACAGGGATAACTGAAGCTTTCTTT. Protein sequence: CSIGTGITEAFF.

The gene calls are TRBV4-1 and TRBJ2-2; no clear D. The CDR3 length is 14 residues. Trimming pared 4 bases from V and 7 bases from J, leaving 13 bases between. CDR1 and CDR2 from the germline V gene are MGHRA and YSYEKL. The CDR3 protein is CASSLTYSVGELFF. CDR3 nucleotide sequence: TGCGCCAGCAGCCTTACTTACAGCGTCGGGGAGCTGTTTTTT.

This chain links TRBV5-1 with TRBJ2-1; possibly TRBD1 for D (6 bases). Trimming took 0 bases from V and 2 from J, leaving 9 bases between them. The CDR3 is 15 amino acids. Germline V gene data show CDR1 as SGHRS and CDR2 as YFSETQ. Here the CDR3 reads CASSLVGAPYNEQFF. The CDR3 DNA is TGCGCCAGCAGCTTGGTGGGGGCCCCCTACAATGAGCAGTTCTTC.

V gene TRBV28 combines with J gene TRBJ2-4; no clear D. V was cut by 2 bases and J by 0 bases, with 8 bases left in between. Germline CDR1 and CDR2: MDHEN and SYDVKM. The CDR3 sequence is 15 residues long. The DNA of the CDR3 is TGTGCCAGCAGTTTAAAACAAATAGCCAAAAACATTCAGTACTTC. This translates into CASSLKQIAKNIQYF.

About this clone: Different DNA sequences within this sample yield the same CDR3. The chain carries TRBV29-1 and TRBJ2-7; perhaps TRBD1 as D (6 bases). This CDR3 has 13 residues. V lost 4 bases and J lost 0, with 10 bases in between. From germline, CDR1 is SQVTM and CDR2 ANQGSEA. The chain's CDR3 is CSVAGTSSYEQYF. Here the CDR3 DNA reads TGCAGCGTTGCCGGGACAAGCTCCTACGAGCAGTACTTC.

The CDR3 spells CASSQVAGRGGYTF. In DNA, the CDR3 is TGTGCCAGCAGCCAAGTTGCAGGGAGGGGTGGCTACACCTTC. The chain recombines TRBV14 with TRBJ1-2; the D gene is possibly TRBD1 (5 bases). The CDR3 runs 14 residues. The ends were cut back, 1 base at V and 7 bases at J, with 13 bases in the middle. The germline V gene encodes CDR1 SGHDN and CDR2 FVKESK.

This rearrangement joins TRBV28 to TRBJ1-3, with no clear D. The CDR3 contains 16 residues. The germline gives CDR1 MDHEN, CDR2 SYDVKM. The ends were cut back, 2 bases at V and 4 bases at J, with 15 bases in the middle. CDR3 amino acids: CASSLVGISSGNTIYF. The DNA for the CDR3 is TGTGCCAGCAGTTTAGTCGGGATCTCCAGCGGAAACACCATATATTTT.

This clone was recorded only once. The V gene is TRBV7-8, the J gene TRBJ2-7; D is unclear. The CDR3 length is 13 residues. Per the germline V gene, CDR1 is SGHVS and CDR2 is FQNEAQ. The germline V and J ends were trimmed by 3 bases and 5 bases, with 11 bases remaining between them. The CDR3: CASSFIWENEQYF. The DNA of the CDR3 is TGTGCCAGCAGCTTTATCTGGGAAAACGAGCAGTACTTC.

J is TRBJ2-5 and V is TRBV4-1; 10 bases are shared with TRBD2. Near its end, the DNA agrees better with TRBJ2-7, so the J call may be wrong. The germline CDR1 and CDR2 sequences are MGHRA and YSYEKL. The CDR3 sequence is 17 residues long. The CDR3 bases are TGCGCCAGCAGCCAAGTCTGGCTAGCGGGAGTCTCCTACGAGCAGTACTTC. It codes for CASSQVWLAGVSYEQYF.

This clone has a handful of counts. The V gene is TRBV9, the J gene TRBJ1-1, with D tentatively TRBD1 (5 bases). This CDR3 has 15 amino acids. V shed 0 bases and J shed 1 base, with 10 bases lying between them. CDR1 is SGDLS and CDR2 is YYNGEE in the germline V gene. CDR3 loop: CASSVEAGRNTEAFF. The CDR3 nucleotides are TGTGCCAGCAGCGTAGAGGCAGGGAGGAACACTGAAGCTTTCTTT.

J is TRBJ2-3 and V is TRBV5-5, with a possible D match to TRBD2 (6 bases). This CDR3 has 16 amino acids. V dropped 4 bases and J dropped 4 bases, with 19 bases sitting between them. CDR1 is SGHKS, CDR2 YYEKEE, per germline (reference sequence). CDR3 amino acids: CASSRANAGFSDTQYF. The CDR3 DNA reads TGTGCCAGCAGCCGGGCAAATGCGGGGTTTTCAGATACGCAGTATTTT.

The chain carries TRBV6-1 and TRBJ2-3, with D hard to call. The CDR3 contains 14 residues. Germline V gene data show CDR1 as MNHNS and CDR2 as SASEGT. V shed 2 bases and J shed 1 base, with 7 bases lying between them. The CDR3 reads CASSERARTDTQYF. Written as DNA, the CDR3 is TGTGCCAGCAGTGAAAGAGCCCGCACAGATACGCAGTATTTT.